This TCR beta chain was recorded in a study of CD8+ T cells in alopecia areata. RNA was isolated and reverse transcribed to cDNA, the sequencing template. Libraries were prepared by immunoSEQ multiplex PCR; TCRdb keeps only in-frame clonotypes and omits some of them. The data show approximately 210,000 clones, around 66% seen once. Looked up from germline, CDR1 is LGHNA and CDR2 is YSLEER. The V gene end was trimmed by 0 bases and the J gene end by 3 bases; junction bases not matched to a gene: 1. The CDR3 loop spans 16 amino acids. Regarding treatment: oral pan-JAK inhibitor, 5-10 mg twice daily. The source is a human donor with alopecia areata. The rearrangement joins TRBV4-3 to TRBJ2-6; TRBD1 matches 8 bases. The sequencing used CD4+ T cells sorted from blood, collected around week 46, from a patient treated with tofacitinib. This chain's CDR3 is CASSQEDRGGANVLTF. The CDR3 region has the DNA TGCGCCAGCAGCCAAGAAGACAGGGGTGGGGCCAACGTCCTGACTTTC.